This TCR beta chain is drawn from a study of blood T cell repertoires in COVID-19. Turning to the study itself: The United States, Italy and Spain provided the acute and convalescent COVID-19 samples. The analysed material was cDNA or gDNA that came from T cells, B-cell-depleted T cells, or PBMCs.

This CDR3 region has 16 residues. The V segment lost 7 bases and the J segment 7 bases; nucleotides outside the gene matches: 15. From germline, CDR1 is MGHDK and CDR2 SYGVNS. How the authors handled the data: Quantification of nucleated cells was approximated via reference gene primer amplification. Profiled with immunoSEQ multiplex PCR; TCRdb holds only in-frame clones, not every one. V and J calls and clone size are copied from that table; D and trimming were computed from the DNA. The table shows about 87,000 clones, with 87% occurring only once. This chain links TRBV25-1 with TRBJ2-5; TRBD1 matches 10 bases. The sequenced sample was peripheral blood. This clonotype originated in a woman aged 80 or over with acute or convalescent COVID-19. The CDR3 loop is CASTESGTGAIRTQYF. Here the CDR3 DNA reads TGTGCCAGCACCGAAAGTGGGACAGGGGCCATTCGGACCCAGTACTTC. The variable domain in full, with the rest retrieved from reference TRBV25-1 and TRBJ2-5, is EADIYQTPRYLVIGTGKKITLECSQTMGHDKMYWYQQDPGMELHLIHYSYGVNSTEKGDLSSESTVSRIRTEHFPLTLESARPSHTSQYLCASTESGTGAIRTQYFGPGTRLLVL.